This T cell receptor (beta chain) appears in the sequencing data of a study of beta chain features in type 1 diabetes. After removal of 2 bases from V and 10 bases from J, the junction contained 9 bases not matched to a gene. The CDR3 has 15 residues. Germline-derived CDR1 and CDR2 are SGHVS and FNYEAQ. The collection from each donor was one heparinised blood draw averaging about 116 mL. CD45RO/CCR7/CD25/CD127/CD95/CD27 separated CD4+ naive, central memory, regulatory and stem cell-like memory cells by sorting. Every bit of the isolated RNA underwent reverse transcription, so sequencing read expressed TCRB transcripts. Only in-frame clones appear in the TCRdb table, and some are missing; sequencing was by immunoSEQ multiplex PCR. The sample has under 950,000 clones; under 20% are singletons.

This sequence originates from a woman under 30 in good health. Specimen: naive CD4+ T cells from blood. This chain links TRBV7-6 with TRBJ2-1; 9 bases map to TRBD2. The CDR3 DNA reads TGTGCCAGCAGCTTAAGTAGCGGGAGTCTCTTAGAGCAGTTCTTC. Translation: CASSLSSGSLLEQFF.